The clone carrying this T cell receptor beta chain was seen only once. This table comes from immunoSEQ multiplex PCR, and its TCRdb copy is limited to in-frame clones, with some not included. The sample carries about 130,000 clones, 80% to 90% recorded once. This specimen comes from a study of T cell responses to AZD1222 COVID-19 vaccine. At the level of the study: The analysis combined second doses at about 4 or about 12 weeks.

CDR1 and CDR2 from the germline V gene are LGHDT and YNNKEL (reference sequence). The J segment lost 8 bases and the V segment lost 1 base, leaving 8 bases of the junction unmatched. The CDR3 loop spans 15 amino acids. The rearrangement uses TRBV3-1 (or the pseudogene TRBV3-2) and TRBJ1-2; TRBD1 matches at 9 bases. The specimen comprised peripheral blood, sampled on day 0 of AZD1222 vaccination. The sequence derives from an adult in good health. The CDR3 nucleotides read TGTGCCAGCAGCCAAGCCCCGGGACAGGGCCCCGGCTACACCTTC. Translated, it gives CASSQAPGQGPGYTF.